The clone carrying this TCR beta chain was counted a single time. TCRdb ran MiXCR on the 5' RACE reads and lists one entry per CDR3 protein. Of 34,000 or so distinct CDR3 sequences in the sample, roughly 30% are singletons; the top ten hold approximately 2.2%. The germline V gene has CDR1 SGHDN and CDR2 FVKESK. The CDR3 has 14 amino acids. Trimming stripped 0 bases from V and 6 bases from J, with 9 bases between. Treg sorting used a CD4+CD25+CD127-/low gate. The source material was tumor-infiltrating Tregs sorted from the breast tumor. The chain is built from TRBV14 and TRBJ2-1, with D possibly being TRBD1 (5 bases). This clonotype originated in a female donor with breast cancer. The CDR3 DNA sequence: TGTGCCAGCAGCCAAGAATTAAGGGGCAATGAGCAGTTCTTC. It yields the protein CASSQELRGNEQFF.